Listed here are 23 T cell receptor beta chains from one sample, sequenced in a study of beta chain features in type 1 diabetes. Sequencing targeted expressed TCRB transcripts, as all isolated RNA had been reverse transcribed. Method: immunoSEQ multiplex PCR; TCRdb's copy keeps in-frame clones and lacks some. The repertoire includes about 360,000 clones, roughly 12% of them detected once, and more than 0.015% sits in the top ten. Sequencing was done on a sample of naive CD4+ T cells from blood. Receptors were obtained from a man in his late teens or twenties in good health.

The chain's CDR3 is CASSLRRGNRYEQYF. The CDR3, as DNA: TGTGCCAGCAGTTTAAGGAGGGGCAACCGCTACGAGCAGTACTTC. The V call is TRBV28, the J call TRBJ2-7, with a weak D call TRBD2 (6 bases). The germline V gene has CDR1 MDHEN and CDR2 SYDVKM. CDR3 length: 15 amino acids. V lost 2 bases and J lost 3, with 14 bases in between.

In this sample, this clone turned up a few times. The chain joins TRBV9 to TRBJ2-3; D remains unclear. This CDR3 is built from 16 residues. V dropped 3 bases and J dropped 1 base, with 15 bases sitting between them. Per germline, CDR1 SGDLS and CDR2 YYNGEE. Here the CDR3 reads CASSARDSPGTDTQYF. CDR3 DNA sequence: TGTGCCAGCAGCGCTCGAGACTCACCGGGCACAGATACGCAGTATTTT. The full variable domain, in which reference TRBV9 and TRBJ2-3 provide the parts outside the CDR3, is DSGVTQTPKHLITATGQRVTLRCSPRSGDLSVYWYQQSLDQGLQFLIQYYNGEERAKGNILERFSAQQFPDLHSELNLSSLELGDSALYFCASSARDSPGTDTQYFGPGTRLTVL.

The table lists this clone with a few counts. This chain connects TRBV12-5 to TRBJ2-2; unclear D gene. The CDR3 consists of 13 residues. Between the trimmed V and J ends, which lost 6 bases and 2 bases, there was a span of 7 bases. Germline CDR1 LGHNT, CDR2 FRNRAP. This CDR3 is CASGQLNTGELFF. In DNA, the CDR3 is TGTGCTAGTGGCCAGTTAAACACCGGGGAGCTGTTTTTT. The entire variable domain, with the rest obtained from reference TRBV12-5 and TRBJ2-2, is as follows: DARVTQTPRHKVTEMGQEVTMRCQPILGHNTVFWYRQTMMQGLELLAYFRNRAPLDDSGMPKDRFSAEMPDATLATLKIQPSEPRDSAVYFCASGQLNTGELFFGEGSRLTVL.

This clone was detected a few times. V gene TRBV28 combines with J gene TRBJ2-7, with 9 bases lining up with TRBD1. Trimming cost V 7 bases and J 2 bases; bases outside gene matches: 9. The CDR3 has 15 amino acids. The germline V gene has CDR1 MDHEN and CDR2 SYDVKM. CDR3 DNA: TGTGCCAGCACCCCCGCGGGACAGGGAACCTACGAGCAGTACTTC. Translating it yields CASTPAGQGTYEQYF.

The CDR3 DNA follows: TGCGCCAGCAGCCGCATGTACGGAGGATCTAGCACAGATACGCAGTATTTT. Protein: CASSRMYGGSSTDTQYF. J is TRBJ2-3 and V is TRBV4-3; a possible D gene is TRBD2 (5 bases). V gave up 4 bases and J gave up 0 bases, with 17 bases separating them. Germline V gene data show CDR1 as LGHNA and CDR2 as YSLEER. The CDR3 has 17 amino acids.

The chain links TRBV30 to TRBJ2-2, with D possibly being TRBD2 (5 bases). Per germline, CDR1 GTSNPN and CDR2 SVGIG (reference sequence). V lost 2 bases and J lost 6, with 13 bases in between. The CDR3 has 14 residues. The CDR3 region has the DNA TGTGCCTGGAGTCCCACCCGAGGGCCCGGGGAGCTGTTTTTT. Its translation is CAWSPTRGPGELFF.

This clone appeared a few times. This chain's CDR3 is CASKPGGRANYGYTF. In DNA form, the CDR3 reads TGTGCCAGCAAACCCGGAGGACGGGCGAACTATGGCTACACCTTC. V is TRBV28 and J is TRBJ1-2; the D is unclear. CDR1 is MDHEN, CDR2 SYDVKM, per germline. The V end was cut by 7 bases, the J end by 2 bases, with 17 bases between. This CDR3 is 15 amino acids long.

In this sample, this clone turned up a few times. The V gene is TRBV5-7, the J gene TRBJ1-1; TRBD1 agrees at 7 bases. TRBV5-7 is an ORF for which the function is uncertain. V gave up 4 bases and J gave up 4 bases; unmatched junction bases: 4. This CDR3 comprises 13 residues. This CDR3 is CASSRQGRTEAFF. In nucleotides, the CDR3 is TGTGCCAGCAGCCGACAGGGTCGCACTGAAGCTTTCTTT.

This chain uses TRBV30 with TRBJ2-7; weak D call: TRBD1 (5 bases). From germline, CDR1 is GTSNPN and CDR2 SVGIG (reference sequence). Trimming stripped 7 bases from V and 2 bases from J, with 9 bases between. The CDR3 is 11 amino acids. The CDR3 DNA is TGTGCCTTAGGGGCGACCTACGAGCAGTACTTC. It yields the protein CALGATYEQYF.

V and J are TRBV30 and TRBJ1-2; tentatively, D is TRBD1 (6 bases). V was cut by 0 bases and J by 7 bases, with 18 bases left in between. Germline CDR1 is GTSNPN and CDR2 is SVGIG (reference sequence). This CDR3 contains 15 residues. The CDR3 coding sequence is TGTGCCTGGAGTGTACTTGGGGGCCCCAGCGGTGGCTACACCTTC. As protein: CAWSVLGGPSGGYTF.

This clone was counted a few times. The chain links TRBV5-1 to TRBJ1-5; D remains ambiguous. Germline V gene data show CDR1 as SGHRS and CDR2 as YFSETQ. The V end was cut by 0 bases, the J end by 0 bases, with 7 bases between. The CDR3 runs to 15 residues. CDR3 protein: CASSLDSYSNQPQHF. Written as DNA, the CDR3 is TGCGCCAGCAGCTTGGACTCTTATAGCAATCAGCCCCAGCATTTT.

The chain is built from TRBV2 and TRBJ1-1, with D possibly matching TRBD1 (5 bases). Trimming took off 6 bases at V and 5 bases at J, with 16 bases between the two ends. The germline CDR1 and CDR2 sequences are SNHLY and FYNNEI. The CDR3 has 14 amino acids. This CDR3 is CASRERGRGTEAFF. The CDR3 nucleotides read TGTGCCAGCAGGGAACGAGGGCGGGGGACTGAAGCTTTCTTT.

The table lists this clone with a few counts. J is TRBJ2-3 and V is TRBV5-4, with TRBD1 identical over 10 bases. This CDR3 is built from 15 residues. Per germline, CDR1 SGHNT and CDR2 YYREEE (reference sequence). V was pared by 4 bases and J by 6 bases, with 8 bases of the junction left unmatched. CDR3 region: CASSIPGQGSDTQYF. CDR3 DNA: TGTGCCAGCAGCATCCCGGGACAGGGGTCGGATACGCAGTATTTT.

The CDR3 DNA is TGTGCCTGGAGTTCTTACCAGGGGTCGTCACCCCTCCACTTT. It codes for CAWSSYQGSSPLHF. This rearrangement joins TRBV30 to TRBJ1-6; tentatively, D is TRBD1 (6 bases). This CDR3 is built from 14 residues. Trimming cost V 2 bases and J 10 bases, with 15 bases left between them. Germline CDR1 is GTSNPN and CDR2 is SVGIG (reference sequence).

Only a few counts were recorded for this clone. The genes are TRBV6-6 and TRBJ1-1; TRBD1 aligns across 9 bases. Trimming removed 6 bases from V and 4 bases from J; junction bases left unmatched: 6. The CDR3 loop spans 14 amino acids. The V gene's germline CDR1 is MNHNY and CDR2 SVGAGI (reference sequence). The CDR3 loop reads CASSQDRGVTEAFF. CDR3 sequence (DNA): TGTGCCAGCAGCCAGGACAGGGGAGTCACTGAAGCTTTCTTT.

This clone has only a few counts. CDR3 DNA sequence: TGTGCCAGCTCACCAGATAGCGGGAGTGTCGGGGAGCTGTTTTTT. Its translation is CASSPDSGSVGELFF. The chain carries TRBV18 and TRBJ2-2; 9 nucleotides agree with TRBD2. V was pared by 2 bases and J by 7 bases, with 5 bases of the junction left unmatched. Germline CDR1 and CDR2: KGHSH and LQKENI. The CDR3 has 15 amino acids.

The chain links TRBV11-1 to TRBJ2-1; TRBD1 agrees at 11 bases. J gave up 8 bases and V 5 bases, and 5 bases lay outside the gene matches. The germline V gene has CDR1 SGHAT and CDR2 FQDESV (reference sequence). The CDR3 has 14 residues. The CDR3 DNA reads TGTGCCAGCAGCAGGGACAGGGGGTACCATGAGCAGTTCTTC. This encodes CASSRDRGYHEQFF.

This sequence joins TRBV30 and TRBJ1-2; 7 positions agree with TRBD1. CDR1 and CDR2 (germline): GTSNPN, SVGIG (reference sequence). The CDR3 has 13 residues. J lost 8 bases, V lost 3 bases, and 9 bases had no gene match. The chain's CDR3 is CAWRGLAGGGYTF. DNA of the CDR3: TGTGCCTGGAGGGGCCTGGCAGGGGGAGGCTACACCTTC. Complete variable domain (other parts from reference TRBV30 and TRBJ1-2): SQTIHQWPATLVQPVGSPLSLECTVEGTSNPNLYWYRQAAGRGLQLLFYSVGIGQISSEVPQNLSASRPQDRQFILSSKKLLLSDSGFYLCAWRGLAGGGYTFGSGTRLTVV.

This clone was counted between two and nine times. The rearrangement joins TRBV30 to TRBJ2-7; D possibly corresponds to TRBD1 (6 bases). Germline V gene lookup returns CDR1 GTSNPN and CDR2 SVGIG (reference sequence). V gave up 2 bases and J gave up 6 bases, with 14 bases separating them. This CDR3 comprises 13 residues. CDR3 loop: CAWSRQGHAEQYF. The CDR3 DNA reads TGTGCCTGGAGTCGGCAGGGGCACGCCGAGCAGTACTTC.

This clone was seen more than once but under ten times. Other DNA variants within this sample encode the same CDR3. The chain employs TRBV18 and TRBJ2-7, with TRBD1 matching 7 bases. Losses at the gene ends were 3 bases for V and 5 bases for J; bases not matched to a gene: 4. The CDR3 spans 13 residues. CDR1 is KGHSH and CDR2 is LQKENI in the germline V gene. The CDR3 DNA reads TGTGCCAGCTCACCCGACAGGGCTCACGAGCAGTACTTC. As protein: CASSPDRAHEQYF.

The chain carries TRBV25-1 and TRBJ2-1; 9 bases line up with TRBD2. There are 16 residues in the CDR3. Trimming removed 1 base from V and 3 bases from J; junction bases left unmatched: 4. Germline CDR1 reads MGHDK; CDR2 reads SYGVNS. The CDR3: CASSESGSGSYNEQFF. The CDR3 DNA sequence: TGTGCCAGCAGTGAATCGGGTAGCGGGAGCTACAATGAGCAGTTCTTC.

The chain combines TRBV28 with TRBJ2-3; the match to TRBD2 covers 9 bases. The V gene's germline CDR1 is MDHEN and CDR2 SYDVKM. The CDR3 loop spans 15 amino acids. V shed 7 bases, J shed 1 base, and the junction held 6 bases outside the gene matches. CDR3 region: CASNVLAGRTDTQYF. In nucleotides, the CDR3 is TGTGCCAGCAACGTACTAGCGGGCCGCACAGATACGCAGTATTTT.

This clone occurred a few times. V is TRBV28 and J is TRBJ2-7; tentatively, D is TRBD1 (6 bases). CDR1 is MDHEN and CDR2 is SYDVKM in the germline V gene. With 10 bases removed from V and 3 bases from J, the gap between germline ends came to 10 bases. This CDR3 is built from 11 residues. The CDR3 is CATQGLYEQYF. CDR3 DNA: TGTGCCACGCAGGGGCTCTACGAGCAGTACTTC.